The 20 T cell receptor beta chains given below trace back to one sample, sequenced in a study of T cells in localized non-small cell lung cancer. The assay was immunoSEQ multiplex PCR, and TCRdb's table has in-frame clones only and misses some. The data show 1,500 or so clones, 24% seen once. This sample comprised lung tumor tissue, obtained before any cancer treatment. The receptors were sampled from a male donor aged 60 or older with stage II lung adenocarcinoma.

The chain joins TRBV28 to TRBJ2-1, with D perhaps TRBD1 (5 bases). CDR1 MDHEN and CDR2 SYDVKM come from the germline V gene. Trimming left V 8 bases short and J 4 bases short, with 12 bases between. There are 13 residues in the CDR3. The CDR3 sequence is CASRYTGYNEQFF. CDR3 coding DNA: TGTGCCAGCCGATATACAGGATACAATGAGCAGTTCTTC.

This chain uses TRBV6-8 with TRBJ2-1; D is possibly TRBD2 (6 bases). Germline CDR1 reads MNHGY; CDR2 reads SAAAGT. This CDR3 contains 16 residues. The V gene lost 2 bases and the J gene lost 7 bases, with 18 bases spanning the gap. CDR3 in amino acids: CASSYMIALGGNEQFF. DNA of the CDR3: TGTGCCAGCAGTTACATGATAGCTCTCGGAGGGAATGAGCAGTTCTTC.

The chain is built from TRBV6-8 and TRBJ2-3; possibly TRBD1 or TRBD2 for D (5 bases each). Germline V gives CDR1 MNHGY, CDR2 SAAAGT. Trimming left V 10 bases short and J 10 bases short, with 21 bases between. CDR3 length: 13 residues. Here the CDR3 DNA reads TGTGCCACCGGGGCGGACCGGCTTGTGGCGCAGTATTTT. Its protein product is CATGADRLVAQYF.

This clone showed up just a few times. The gene calls are TRBV6-8 and TRBJ2-2; tentatively, D is TRBD2 (7 bases). This CDR3 contains 16 residues. Germline values: CDR1 MNHGY, CDR2 SAAAGT. Trimming removed 10 bases at V and 5 bases at J, with 23 bases between. CDR3 protein: CATAGLAVGQTGELFF. In DNA form, the CDR3 reads TGTGCCACCGCTGGGCTAGCGGTGGGACAAACCGGGGAGCTGTTTTTT.

This clone turned up a few times. This chain links TRBV6-8 with TRBJ2-2; D is unresolved. Trimming shortened V by 5 bases and J by 7 bases, and 11 bases separated the two germline ends. Looked up from germline, CDR1 is MNHGY and CDR2 is SAAAGT. The CDR3 has 13 amino acids. CDR3 residues: CASSDRASGELFF. CDR3 sequence (DNA): TGTGCCAGCAGTGACCGGGCTAGCGGGGAGCTGTTTTTT.

This clone is termed medium-sized (0.01 to 0.1%). This chain joins TRBV6-8 and TRBJ2-7; 9 positions match TRBD1. The V segment lost 4 bases and the J segment 4 bases; nucleotides outside the gene matches: 17. This CDR3 spans 18 amino acids. Germline V gene lookup returns CDR1 MNHGY and CDR2 SAAAGT. The CDR3 spells CASSSAGQGPTFNYEQYF. DNA of the CDR3: TGTGCCAGCAGTTCAGCGGGACAGGGACCAACTTTTAATTACGAGCAGTACTTC.

This clone was counted a few times. V and J are TRBV6-8 and TRBJ2-7, with D possibly TRBD1 on 8 matching bases. Per the germline V gene, CDR1 is MNHGY and CDR2 is SAAAGT. V lost 4 bases, J lost 3 bases, and 16 bases lay in between. The CDR3 extends over 15 amino acids. CDR3 coding DNA: TGTGCCAGCAGTTCCCGGACAGGGAGGGTCTACGAGCAGTACTTC. Protein: CASSSRTGRVYEQYF.

The V gene is TRBV11-3, the J gene TRBJ2-2; possibly TRBD1 for D (6 bases). The ends were cut back, 5 bases at V and 1 base at J, with 14 bases in the middle. The CDR3 sequence is 16 residues long. Per the germline V gene, CDR1 is SGHNT and CDR2 is YENEEA. The CDR3 spells CASSLHGQMNTGELFF. In nucleotides, the CDR3 is TGTGCCAGCAGCCTCCACGGACAGATGAACACCGGGGAGCTGTTTTTT.

This clone appeared a few times. The V call is TRBV28, the J call TRBJ2-7, with 11 bases lining up with TRBD2. The CDR3 has 15 residues. The V gene's germline CDR1 is MDHEN and CDR2 SYDVKM. The V segment lost 8 bases and the J segment 4 bases; nucleotides outside the gene matches: 10. The CDR3 sequence: CASLNSGRVGYEQYF. The CDR3 coding sequence is TGTGCCAGCCTCAATAGCGGGAGGGTTGGGTACGAGCAGTACTTC.

This clone was observed once. J is TRBJ2-7 and V is TRBV29-1, with TRBD1 matching over 10 bases. Germline assignment: CDR1 SQVTM and CDR2 ANQGSEA. Trimming at V came to 4 bases and at J to 1 base, leaving 4 bases not matched to a gene. The CDR3 is made up of 14 amino acids. In DNA, the CDR3 is TGCAGCGTTGGGGGGACAGGGGATTCCTACGAGCAGTACTTC. Residues: CSVGGTGDSYEQYF.

By share, this clone counts as medium-sized. V gene TRBV9 combines with J gene TRBJ2-1; D remains unclear. Germline V gene data show CDR1 as SGDLS and CDR2 as YYNGEE. V shed 6 bases and J shed 8 bases, with 21 bases lying between them. The CDR3 has 15 residues. In DNA, the CDR3 is TGTGCCAGCACCGAGGAGCCGGGTAGTCTAGATGAGCAGTTCTTC. It codes for CASTEEPGSLDEQFF.

The chain couples TRBV29-1 to TRBJ2-3; TRBD1 matches 8 bases. J lost 4 bases, V lost 4 bases, and 7 bases had no gene match. The CDR3 contains 14 residues. CDR1 is SQVTM, CDR2 ANQGSEA, per germline. CDR3 loop: CSVVGQGAADTQYF. CDR3 sequence (DNA): TGCAGCGTTGTAGGGCAGGGGGCGGCAGATACGCAGTATTTT.

This clone is judged medium-sized (0.01 to 0.1%). The chain recombines TRBV6-8 with TRBJ1-5, with a possible D match to TRBD1 (5 bases). V was cut by 7 bases and J by 3 bases, with 19 bases left in between. CDR3 size: 16 residues. Germline V gene data show CDR1 as MNHGY and CDR2 as SAAAGT. CDR3: CASMRTFRQVNQPQHF. The CDR3 bases are TGTGCCAGCATGAGGACATTCCGGCAGGTCAATCAGCCCCAGCATTTT.

The chain combines TRBV28 with TRBJ1-5; no clear D. The V gene lost 2 bases and the J gene lost 3 bases, with 17 bases spanning the gap. Per germline, CDR1 MDHEN and CDR2 SYDVKM. This CDR3 has 17 amino acids. The DNA of the CDR3 is TGTGCCAGCAGTTTAAGGTCCGGGGATTGGAACAATCAGCCCCAGCATTTT. Protein sequence: CASSLRSGDWNNQPQHF.

The chain recombines TRBV18 with TRBJ2-7; 9 bases are shared with TRBD2. The CDR3 consists of 16 residues. The V segment lost 2 bases and the J segment 1 base; nucleotides outside the gene matches: 6. Germline assignment: CDR1 KGHSH and CDR2 LQKENI. The CDR3, as DNA: TGTGCCAGCTCACCAGTCCGAGCGGGAGGATCCTACGAGCAGTACTTC. Translated: CASSPVRAGGSYEQYF. The full variable domain, its missing parts supplied by reference TRBV18 and TRBJ2-7, is NAGVMQNPRHLVRRRGQEARLRCSPMKGHSHVYWYRQLPEEGLKFMVYLQKENIIDESGMPKERFSAEFPKEGPSILRIQQVVRGDSAAYFCASSPVRAGGSYEQYFGPGTRLTVT.

The chain employs TRBV15 and TRBJ2-2, with TRBD2 as a possible D gene (5 bases). CDR3 length: 14 amino acids. The V end lost 7 bases, the J end lost 6 bases, and 15 bases lay between the germline ends. CDR1 and CDR2 from the germline V gene are LNHNV and YYDKDF (reference sequence). The CDR3 sequence is CATKKTGFSGELFF. The CDR3 bases are TGTGCCACCAAGAAGACGGGGTTCTCCGGGGAGCTGTTTTTT.

This clone was counted once. The chain has TRBV25-1 and TRBJ2-1; D is possibly TRBD2 (6 bases). Between the trimmed V and J ends, which lost 3 bases and 8 bases, there was a span of 17 bases. The CDR3 contains 15 residues. CDR1 and CDR2 from the germline V gene are MGHDK and SYGVNS. CDR3 in amino acids: CASSDARGLRYEQFF. The CDR3 region has the DNA TGTGCCAGCAGTGACGCGCGGGGCTTGAGGTATGAGCAGTTCTTC.

This clone showed up just a few times. J is TRBJ2-3 and V is TRBV6-8, with 7 bases that match TRBD1. CDR1 is MNHGY, CDR2 SAAAGT, per germline. The CDR3 spans 17 residues. Trimming cost V 0 bases and J 7 bases; bases outside gene matches: 13. The CDR3 loop is CASSYSIRINRGHTQYF. The CDR3 DNA sequence: TGTGCCAGCAGTTACTCGATTAGAATAAACAGGGGCCATACGCAGTATTTT.

This clone has a handful of counts. The chain recombines TRBV11-3 with TRBJ2-7; maybe TRBD2 (5 bases). Germline-derived CDR1 and CDR2 are SGHNT and YENEEA. V was cut by 0 bases and J by 4 bases, with 13 bases left in between. This CDR3 is built from 15 residues. DNA for the CDR3: TGTGCCAGCAGCTTAGAGGCTAGCCTGAATTACGAGCAGTACTTC. Its protein is CASSLEASLNYEQYF.

This clone has just a few counts. V gene TRBV11-3 combines with J gene TRBJ1-4, with 9 nucleotides matching TRBD1. The J segment lost 10 bases and the V segment lost 3 bases, leaving 12 bases of the junction unmatched. Germline CDR1 is SGHNT and CDR2 is YENEEA. The CDR3 spans 16 residues. CDR3 region: CASSFGSPGQGGKLFF. The DNA for the CDR3 is TGTGCCAGCAGCTTCGGTTCACCGGGACAGGGAGGAAAACTGTTTTTT.